This T cell receptor (beta chain) is drawn from a study of blood T cell repertoires in COVID-19. This clone was picked up one time. TCRdb's copy holds only in-frame clones and misses some; the assay was immunoSEQ multiplex PCR. The data hold about 200,000 clones, with around four fifths observed a single time. Trimming removed 4 bases from V and 0 bases from J; junction bases left unmatched: 0. The CDR3 contains 14 residues. Germline-derived CDR1 and CDR2 are LNHDA and SQIVND (reference sequence). This chain links TRBV19 with TRBJ2-3; 8 bases are a match to TRBD2. Sample: peripheral blood. The sequence was obtained from a woman in her 40s with active or convalescent COVID-19. The CDR3 DNA follows: TGTGCCAGTAGTACTAGCGGGAGCACAGATACGCAGTATTTT. Translation: CASSTSGSTDTQYF.